The next 16 T cell receptor beta chains were all read from a single sample in a study of control samples from healthy donors and cancer patients. Profiling relied on immunoSEQ multiplex PCR, and the TCRdb table lists in-frame clones only, not all of them. The data hold 150,000 to 180,000 clones, with roughly 94% observed a single time. Sequencing was performed on blood. The source of these receptors is a man in his forties in good health.

The chain is built from TRBV7-2 and TRBJ2-7; D is possibly TRBD1 (5 bases). V lost 4 bases and J 2 bases, leaving 12 bases between the germline ends. Germline V gene sequence: CDR1 SGHTA, CDR2 FQGNSA. The CDR3 sequence is 14 residues long. The DNA of the CDR3 is TGTGCCAGCAGCTCCAGGGCATGGACCTACGAGCAGTACTTC. This translates into CASSSRAWTYEQYF.

The chain uses TRBV6-5 and TRBJ2-1; maybe TRBD2 (5 bases). The V end was cut by 6 bases, the J end by 0 bases, with 12 bases between. CDR3 length: 15 residues. The germline V gene has CDR1 MNHEY and CDR2 SVGAGI. The CDR3 bases are TGTGCCAGCAGAATAGGACTGAGCTCCTACAATGAGCAGTTCTTC. Translating gives CASRIGLSSYNEQFF.

V and J are TRBV4-3 and TRBJ2-7, with D maybe TRBD1 (5 bases). Trimming cost V 0 bases and J 2 bases, with 11 bases left between them. This CDR3 contains 15 residues. CDR1 is LGHNA and CDR2 is YSLEER in the germline V gene. CDR3 sequence reads: CASSQDVGAPYEQYF. In DNA, the CDR3 is TGCGCCAGCAGCCAAGATGTAGGGGCTCCCTACGAGCAGTACTTC.

The chain carries TRBV30 and TRBJ2-1; 7 nucleotides align to TRBD1. This CDR3 contains 13 residues. V shed 5 bases and J 6 bases; nucleotides not matched to a gene: 7. Germline assignment: CDR1 GTSNPN and CDR2 SVGIG (reference sequence). This CDR3 is CAWRRQGSNEQFF. DNA of the CDR3: TGTGCCTGGCGACGACAGGGTTCCAATGAGCAGTTCTTC.

The chain joins TRBV4-2 to TRBJ2-3; D is possibly TRBD1 (6 bases). Trimming stripped 1 base from V and 4 bases from J, with 9 bases between. Germline lookup yields CDR1 LGHNA and CDR2 YNFKEQ. The CDR3 spans 14 residues. The DNA of the CDR3 is TGTGCCAGCAGCCAAGCCAGGGGTGCAGATACGCAGTATTTT. It encodes CASSQARGADTQYF.

The chain carries TRBV14 and TRBJ1-4; D remains ambiguous. The CDR3 loop spans 19 amino acids. Trimming pared 0 bases from V and 0 bases from J, leaving 17 bases between. Germline V gene sequence: CDR1 SGHDN, CDR2 FVKESK. The CDR3 spells CASSQDKGFLPATNEKLFF. The CDR3 coding sequence is TGTGCCAGCAGCCAAGATAAGGGTTTTTTACCTGCAACTAATGAAAAACTGTTTTTT.

About this clone: A read error may account for a junction end that differs from germline. The chain is built from TRBV11-2 and TRBJ2-4; the match to TRBD2 covers 8 bases. Germline loops: CDR1 SGHAT, CDR2 FQNNGV. There are 14 residues in the CDR3. The CDR3 loop is CASSPGLAENIQYF. Here the CDR3 DNA reads TGTGCCAGCAGCCCAGGACTAGCCGAAAACATTCAGTACTTC.

This clone appeared a single time. J is TRBJ1-2 and V is TRBV7-9; D gene uncertain. Germline V gene lookup returns CDR1 SEHNR and CDR2 FQNEAQ (reference sequence). This CDR3 contains 12 residues. The V gene lost 7 bases and the J gene lost 4 bases, with 10 bases spanning the gap. CDR3 DNA: TGTGCCAGCAACCGGGATGTCTATGGCTACACCTTC. Translating it yields CASNRDVYGYTF.

The chain carries TRBV2 and TRBJ1-3; D is perhaps TRBD1 (5 bases). Trimming cost V 4 bases and J 0 bases, with 13 bases left between them. The CDR3 has 16 amino acids. Germline loops: CDR1 SNHLY, CDR2 FYNNEI. CDR3 sequence (DNA): TGTGCCAGCAGTGTTCTTGGGACGGCCTCTGGAAACACCATATATTTT. This sequence encodes CASSVLGTASGNTIYF. Looking up the rest from reference TRBV2 and TRBJ1-3 gives the full variable domain: EPEVTQTPSHQVTQMGQEVILRCVPISNHLYFYWYRQILGQKVEFLVSFYNNEISEKSEIFDDQFSVERPDGSNFTLKIRSTKLEDSAMYFCASSVLGTASGNTIYFGEGSWLTVV.

The J gene is TRBJ1-1, the V gene TRBV7-9, with D uncertain. V dropped 1 base and J dropped 8 bases, with 11 bases sitting between them. Germline V gene data show CDR1 as SEHNR and CDR2 as FQNEAQ (reference sequence). CDR3 size: 13 residues. The CDR3 nucleotides are TGTGCCAGCAGCTTAGTTTTGGGGAGAGAAGCTTTCTTT. Its translation is CASSLVLGREAFF.

The CDR3 region has the DNA TGTGCCAGCAGTGGGCGATACAGGGAGGGAGGACAGCCCCAGCATTTT. Its translation is CASSGRYREGGQPQHF. The chain recombines TRBV6-1 with TRBJ1-5, with D perhaps matching TRBD1 (6 bases). The CDR3 spans 16 residues. Germline V lookup: CDR1 MNHNS, CDR2 SASEGT. Trimming cost V 4 bases and J 7 bases, with 20 bases left between them.

The rearrangement links TRBV19 to TRBJ1-1; no clear D gene. Germline CDR1 reads LNHDA; CDR2 reads SQIVND (reference sequence). Trimming shortened V by 2 bases and J by 4 bases, and 8 bases separated the two germline ends. The CDR3 has 13 amino acids. CDR3 sequence: CASSIKEFTEAFF. CDR3 coding DNA: TGTGCCAGTAGTATAAAGGAGTTCACTGAAGCTTTCTTT.

The chain is built from TRBV9 and TRBJ1-4; possibly TRBD1 for D (5 bases). The CDR3 totals 16 residues. The V gene lost 2 bases and the J gene lost 4 bases, with 15 bases spanning the gap. Looked up from germline, CDR1 is SGDLS and CDR2 is YYNGEE. CDR3 DNA sequence: TGTGCCAGCAGCGTCCATCCGGGACTCAGTAATGAAAAACTGTTTTTT. Its protein is CASSVHPGLSNEKLFF.

The chain carries TRBV29-1 and TRBJ2-7; D may match TRBD1 or TRBD2 (5 bases each). V shed 6 bases and J shed 6 bases, with 9 bases lying between them. This CDR3 is 10 amino acids long. Germline V gene data show CDR1 as SQVTM and CDR2 as ANQGSEA. The CDR3: CSVGDAEQYF. CDR3 in DNA: TGCAGCGTGGGGGACGCCGAGCAGTACTTC.

This rearrangement joins TRBV12-5 to TRBJ2-3, with no clear D. V shed 1 base and J shed 4 bases, with 6 bases lying between them. Germline lookup yields CDR1 LGHNT and CDR2 FRNRAP. The CDR3 has 13 amino acids. CDR3 sequence: CASGLGWADTQYF. DNA for the CDR3: TGTGCTAGTGGTTTGGGTTGGGCAGATACGCAGTATTTT.

The chain joins TRBV6-5 to TRBJ1-4; 9 bases match TRBD1. CDR3 length: 14 residues. Germline V lookup: CDR1 MNHEY, CDR2 SVGAGI. V shed 6 bases, J shed 5 bases, and the junction held 4 bases outside the gene matches. The CDR3 is CASRDRGWNEKLFF. The DNA for the CDR3 is TGTGCCAGCAGAGACAGGGGGTGGAATGAAAAACTGTTTTTT.